The 29 T cell receptor beta chains below all came from one sample that was sequenced in a study of T cell repertoires in ileal Crohn's disease. Using immunoSEQ multiplex PCR, the repertoire was profiled, and TCRdb retains in-frame clones only, with some absent. The data show some 17,000 clones, around nine tenths seen once. Sequencing was done on a sample of ileal tissue. The receptor set was obtained from an adult with Crohn's disease.

V is TRBV11-2 and J is TRBJ2-3; TRBD2 agrees at 8 bases. CDR1 and CDR2 from the germline V gene are SGHAT and FQNNGV. The CDR3 covers 19 residues. V was pared by 0 bases and J by 1 base, with 12 bases of the junction left unmatched. The CDR3 region is CASSLEGGLEGVGTDTQYF. CDR3 nucleotides: TGTGCCAGCAGCTTAGAGGGGGGACTAGAAGGGGTTGGCACAGATACGCAGTATTTT.

The V and J genes are TRBV30 and TRBJ2-7; TRBD1 aligns across 7 bases. The CDR3 is made up of 13 amino acids. V lost 0 bases and J lost 3; bases outside the gene matches: 2. The germline V gene has CDR1 GTSNPN and CDR2 SVGIG (reference sequence). The CDR3 is CAWSVGDSYEQYF. For the CDR3, the DNA is TGTGCCTGGAGTGTAGGGGACAGCTACGAGCAGTACTTC.

V usage is TRBV6-5 and J usage is TRBJ2-7; unclear D gene. The CDR3 length is 16 residues. The V end lost 0 bases, the J end lost 1 base, and 13 bases lay between the germline ends. Germline V CDR1 and CDR2: MNHEY, SVGAGI. Written as DNA, the CDR3 is TGTGCCAGCAGTTACTCGAAACTCCGGAGATCCTACGAGCAGTACTTC. It specifies CASSYSKLRRSYEQYF.

This clone has just one count. The chain is built from TRBV18 and TRBJ2-6; D remains ambiguous. The germline V gene has CDR1 KGHSH and CDR2 LQKENI. The CDR3 has 18 residues. The V and J ends lost 3 bases and 0 bases respectively, with 15 bases between them. CDR3 DNA: TGTGCCAGCTCACCCACCGCCGTCTACGGCTCTGGGGCCAACGTCCTGACTTTC. Translation gives CASSPTAVYGSGANVLTF.

V gene TRBV6-1 combines with J gene TRBJ1-4; 8 bases align to TRBD1. The CDR3 is 15 amino acids. Unmatched junction bases numbered 7, after V lost 5 bases and J lost 5 bases. Germline V gene data show CDR1 as MNHNS and CDR2 as SASEGT. CDR3 nucleotides: TGTGCCAGCAGTAAAGGACAGGGTGGGAATGAAAAACTGTTTTTT. Its protein is CASSKGQGGNEKLFF.

The V and J genes are TRBV7-2 and TRBJ1-5; no definite D call. Trimming cost V 0 bases and J 6 bases, with 6 bases left between them. The CDR3 totals 13 residues. The germline gives CDR1 SGHTA, CDR2 FQGNSA. CDR3 bases: TGTGCCAGCAGCTTAGCGGACTTTCAGCCCCAGCATTTT. As protein: CASSLADFQPQHF.

The chain recombines TRBV15 with TRBJ1-2, with 7 positions matching TRBD1. The CDR3 extends over 14 amino acids. V lost 5 bases and J lost 8; bases outside the gene matches: 11. Germline assignment: CDR1 LNHNV and CDR2 YYDKDF (reference sequence). Here the CDR3 DNA reads TGTGCCACCAGCGCCACCGGGACAGCTGAGGGCTACACCTTC. Protein: CATSATGTAEGYTF.

The chain uses TRBV7-2 and TRBJ1-1; D not resolved. The germline gives CDR1 SGHTA, CDR2 FQGNSA. The CDR3 contains 16 residues. Trimming pared 0 bases from V and 3 bases from J, leaving 14 bases between. The CDR3 here is CASSLAVVRGDTEAFF. In DNA, the CDR3 is TGTGCCAGCAGCTTAGCCGTCGTACGCGGGGACACTGAAGCTTTCTTT. Full variable domain (missing parts from reference TRBV7-2 and TRBJ1-1): GAGVSQSPSNKVTEKGKDVELRCDPISGHTALYWYRQSLGQGLEFLIYFQGNSAPDKSGLPSDRFSAERTGGSVSTLTIQRTQQEDSAVYLCASSLAVVRGDTEAFFGQGTRLTVV.

The V and J genes are TRBV4-1 and TRBJ2-1, with a tentative D call TRBD2 (5 bases). The CDR3 covers 14 residues. Trimming took 1 base from V and 8 from J, leaving 12 bases between them. Germline lookup yields CDR1 MGHRA and CDR2 YSYEKL. CDR3 in amino acids: CASSQAPLAHEQFF. CDR3 in DNA: TGCGCCAGCAGCCAAGCTCCTCTAGCCCATGAGCAGTTCTTC.

The chain employs TRBV18 and TRBJ2-7; 10 bases map to TRBD1. Germline CDR1 is KGHSH and CDR2 is LQKENI. Unmatched junction bases numbered 4, after V lost 2 bases and J lost 6 bases. This CDR3 comprises 14 residues. The chain's CDR3 is CASSPRTGGGEQYF. For the CDR3, the DNA is TGTGCCAGCTCACCAAGGACAGGGGGAGGCGAGCAGTACTTC. Full variable domain (outside the CDR3, taken from reference TRBV18 and TRBJ2-7): NAGVMQNPRHLVRRRGQEARLRCSPMKGHSHVYWYRQLPEEGLKFMVYLQKENIIDESGMPKERFSAEFPKEGPSILRIQQVVRGDSAAYFCASSPRTGGGEQYFGPGTRLTVT.

The chain uses TRBV7-3 and TRBJ1-2; D remains unclear. Trimming shortened V by 6 bases and J by 6 bases, and 29 bases separated the two germline ends. CDR1 and CDR2 (germline): SGHTA, FQGTGA. This CDR3 is 18 amino acids long. CDR3 sequence reads: CASSPMSGTGSVANGYTF. For the CDR3, the DNA is TGTGCCAGCAGTCCAATGAGCGGAACGGGGAGTGTCGCGAATGGCTACACCTTC.

This chain links TRBV6-5 with TRBJ2-7; D unclear. V was shortened by 0 bases and J by 2 bases, with 5 bases between the two germline ends. The CDR3 sequence is 13 residues long. Germline loops: CDR1 MNHEY, CDR2 SVGAGI. The CDR3 loop is CASSYSSAYEQYF. The CDR3 DNA follows: TGTGCCAGCAGTTACTCGTCCGCCTACGAGCAGTACTTC.

Concerning this clone: Germline and junction disagree at one end, which may indicate a read error. J is TRBJ1-4 and V is TRBV5-1; 7 bases map to TRBD1. CDR3 length: 13 residues. Germline assignment: CDR1 SGHRS and CDR2 YFSETQ. DNA for the CDR3: TGCGCCAACAGCGTAAACAGGGGAGAAAAACTGTTTTTT. It codes for CANSVNRGEKLFF.

V is TRBV10-3 and J is TRBJ2-1; possibly TRBD1 for D (7 bases). V lost 8 bases and J 10 bases, leaving 18 bases between the germline ends. Per germline, CDR1 ENHRY and CDR2 SYGVKD. The CDR3 sequence is 13 residues long. DNA of the CDR3: TGTGCCATCGGAGCCCGGGACAGCGGGGAGCAGTTCTTC. This encodes CAIGARDSGEQFF.

The chain recombines TRBV6-1 with TRBJ2-7; D perhaps matches TRBD2 (5 bases). V lost 3 bases and J 8 bases, leaving 20 bases between the germline ends. Germline V lookup: CDR1 MNHNS, CDR2 SASEGT. The CDR3 length is 15 residues. CDR3 coding DNA: TGTGCCAGCAGTGAGAATCCGGGCCCGAGCGGAAAGCAGTACTTC. This sequence encodes CASSENPGPSGKQYF.

This chain uses TRBV28 with TRBJ1-4; D call uncertain. V dropped 2 bases and J dropped 10 bases, with 14 bases sitting between them. The CDR3 loop spans 14 amino acids. Germline CDR1 and CDR2: MDHEN and SYDVKM. For the CDR3, the DNA is TGTGCCAGCAGTTTAACTACCCGGGAGATAAAACTGTTTTTT. This gives the protein CASSLTTREIKLFF.

The rearrangement joins TRBV2 to TRBJ1-1; D ambiguous. The V and J ends lost 10 bases and 11 bases respectively, with 23 bases between them. CDR1 and CDR2 (germline): SNHLY, FYNNEI. The CDR3 runs 13 residues. Here the CDR3 DNA reads TGTGCCAACCCCCTGGAGGGAATCTTCGGGGCTTTCTTT. This sequence encodes CANPLEGIFGAFF.

V and J are TRBV18 and TRBJ2-3; D gene unclear. The CDR3 runs to 14 residues. Germline V gene sequence: CDR1 KGHSH, CDR2 LQKENI. The V end lost 2 bases, the J end lost 4 bases, and 10 bases lay between the germline ends. Here the CDR3 DNA reads TGTGCCAGCTCACCAAACGCGTTCCCAGATACGCAGTATTTT. Encoded protein: CASSPNAFPDTQYF.

The chain carries TRBV2 and TRBJ2-6; D unclear. CDR3 length: 14 amino acids. Trimming shortened V by 11 bases and J by 0 bases, and 11 bases separated the two germline ends. Germline V gene sequence: CDR1 SNHLY, CDR2 FYNNEI. The CDR3 nucleotides are TGTGCCGCCGCTAGTGGCTCTGGGGCCAACGTCCTGACTTTC. It is translated as CAAASGSGANVLTF.

The chain links TRBV6-6 to TRBJ2-3, with D tentatively TRBD1 (6 bases). There are 13 residues in the CDR3. Between the trimmed V and J ends, which lost 6 bases and 3 bases, there was a span of 10 bases. The germline gives CDR1 MNHNY, CDR2 SVGAGI (reference sequence). CDR3 DNA: TGTGCCAGCAGGCCCCAGGGGACAGATACGCAGTATTTT. Protein: CASRPQGTDTQYF.

This chain uses TRBV5-1 with TRBJ2-7; tentatively, D is TRBD2 (6 bases). V lost 0 bases and J lost 0, with 13 bases in between. The CDR3 spans 16 residues. Germline CDR1 and CDR2: SGHRS and YFSETQ. Here the CDR3 reads CASSLGRTIYSYEQYF. For the CDR3, the DNA is TGCGCCAGCAGCTTGGGGCGGACTATTTACTCCTACGAGCAGTACTTC.

The rearrangement uses TRBV5-4 and TRBJ2-7; D is undetermined. Germline V gives CDR1 SGHNT, CDR2 YYREEE (reference sequence). The CDR3 has 12 residues. V lost 4 bases, J lost 3 bases, and 8 bases lay in between. The CDR3 DNA reads TGTGCCAGCAGCCAGAATGACTACGAGCAGTACTTC. Its protein product is CASSQNDYEQYF.

This clone was observed a few times. V is TRBV10-3 and J is TRBJ1-2; D is unresolved. Germline-derived CDR1 and CDR2 are ENHRY and SYGVKD. V lost 4 bases, J lost 3 bases, and 9 bases lay in between. CDR3 size: 13 residues. CDR3 sequence: CAISGEAYYGYTF. The CDR3 coding sequence is TGTGCCATCAGTGGCGAGGCCTACTATGGCTACACCTTC.

V gene TRBV28 combines with J gene TRBJ2-3; D is perhaps TRBD2 (6 bases). Germline CDR1 is MDHEN and CDR2 is SYDVKM. The CDR3 has 16 residues. The germline V and J ends were trimmed by 2 bases and 2 bases, with 14 bases remaining between them. CDR3 nucleotide sequence: TGTGCCAGCAGTTTAAGAAGCGGGCCCTCCACAGATACGCAGTATTTT. Translation gives CASSLRSGPSTDTQYF.

The chain joins TRBV7-6 to TRBJ2-5; 11 bases line up with TRBD2. Germline lookup yields CDR1 SGHVS and CDR2 FNYEAQ. V was clipped by 5 bases and J by 1 base; unmatched bases: 12. The CDR3 consists of 18 residues. The CDR3 DNA sequence: TGTGCCAGCAGCCGTCCCTCCCGGACTAGCGGGCCCCAAGAGACCCAGTACTTC. It encodes CASSRPSRTSGPQETQYF.

The chain joins TRBV6-5 to TRBJ2-7; no firm D call. The V end was cut by 4 bases, the J end by 1 base, with 11 bases between. This CDR3 has 14 residues. The germline CDR1 and CDR2 sequences are MNHEY and SVGAGI. CDR3 sequence reads: CASSSISGSYEQYF. The CDR3, as DNA: TGTGCCAGCAGTTCTATCTCAGGATCCTACGAGCAGTACTTC.

The CDR3 loop is CASSPLSSGANEQFF. The CDR3 coding sequence is TGTGCCAGCTCACCACTATCCAGTGGTGCCAATGAGCAGTTCTTC. V and J are TRBV18 and TRBJ2-1; D gene unclear. The CDR3 has 15 amino acids. Trimming stripped 1 base from V and 6 bases from J, with 13 bases between. Germline CDR1 and CDR2: KGHSH and LQKENI.

The chain combines TRBV2 with TRBJ2-1, with 8 bases matching TRBD2. V dropped 4 bases and J dropped 2; count of bases not matched to a gene: 4. The CDR3 consists of 15 residues. Germline V CDR1 and CDR2: SNHLY, FYNNEI. Here the CDR3 reads CASSVDGRAYNEQFF. The CDR3 DNA sequence: TGTGCCAGCAGTGTTGACGGGAGGGCCTACAATGAGCAGTTCTTC. The full variable domain, rest sourced from reference TRBV2 and TRBJ2-1, is EPEVTQTPSHQVTQMGQEVILRCVPISNHLYFYWYRQILGQKVEFLVSFYNNEISEKSEIFDDQFSVERPDGSNFTLKIRSTKLEDSAMYFCASSVDGRAYNEQFFGPGTRLTVL.

The V and J genes are TRBV5-6 and TRBJ2-7, with D perhaps matching TRBD1 (5 bases). The CDR3 extends over 13 amino acids. Germline CDR1 and CDR2: SGHDT and YYEEEE. Trimming removed 4 bases from V and 4 bases from J, with 12 bases in between. For the CDR3, the DNA is TGTGCCAGCAGCCCAATCGCAGGGTACGAGCAGTACTTC. It specifies CASSPIAGYEQYF.